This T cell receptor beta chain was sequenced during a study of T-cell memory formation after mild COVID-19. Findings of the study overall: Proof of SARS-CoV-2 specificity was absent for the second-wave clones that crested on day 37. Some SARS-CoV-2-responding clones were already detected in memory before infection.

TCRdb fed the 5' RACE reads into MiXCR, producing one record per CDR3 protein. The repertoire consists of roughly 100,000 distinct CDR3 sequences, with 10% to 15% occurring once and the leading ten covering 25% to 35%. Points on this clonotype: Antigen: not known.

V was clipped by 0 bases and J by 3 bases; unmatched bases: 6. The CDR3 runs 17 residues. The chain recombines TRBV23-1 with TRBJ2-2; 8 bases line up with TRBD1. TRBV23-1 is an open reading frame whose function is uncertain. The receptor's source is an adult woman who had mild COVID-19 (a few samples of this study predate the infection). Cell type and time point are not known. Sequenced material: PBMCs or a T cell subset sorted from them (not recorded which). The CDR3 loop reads CASSQSQGQVDTGELFF. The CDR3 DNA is TGCGCCAGCAGTCAATCGCAGGGACAGGTGGACACCGGGGAGCTGTTTTTT.